This paragraph covers one T cell receptor beta chain sequence. This sample was taken from a study of shared clonotypes between healthy human individuals. Clones were sequenced by immunoSEQ multiplex PCR, and TCRdb holds only the in-frame ones, with some missing. The sample lists approximately 2.4 million clones; approximately 96% were seen once. This CDR3 is 15 amino acids long. V shed 7 bases and J 2 bases; nucleotides not matched to a gene: 9. Germline assignment: CDR1 LNHDA and CDR2 SQIVND (reference sequence). The sequence was collected from a young man in good health. The sample taken for sequencing was naive CD4+ T cells sorted from blood. The subset was: CD45RA+ positively selected. The V call is TRBV19, the J call TRBJ2-5, with TRBD2 matching 8 bases. CDR3 sequence reads: CASKGLALGQETQYF. CDR3 DNA: TGTGCCAGTAAAGGACTAGCTCTCGGTCAAGAGACCCAGTACTTC. Based on the CDR3 plus reference TRBV19 and TRBJ2-5, the full variable domain is DGGITQSPKYLFRKEGQNVTLSCEQNLNHDAMYWYRQDPGQGLRLIYYSQIVNDFQKGDIAEGYSVSREKKESFPLTVTSAQKNPTAFYLCASKGLALGQETQYFGPGTRLLVL.